Included here is one T cell receptor beta chain sequence, with context. The data derive from a study of blood T cell repertoires in COVID-19. Study at large: COVID-19 samples collected from the United States, Italy and Spain covered acute and convalescent phases. Nucleic acid was either cDNA or gDNA, and it came from T cells, B-cell-depleted T cells, or PBMCs.

Germline CDR1 and CDR2: LNHDA and SQIVND (reference sequence). V trimming: 5 bases; J trimming: 5 bases; junction bases outside the gene matches: 4. This CDR3 has 13 residues. Authors' processing steps: Reference gene primer amplification gave estimated nucleated cell counts. Profiling relied on immunoSEQ multiplex PCR, and the TCRdb table lists in-frame clones only, not all of them. V, J and clone size are those of that table, while D and trimming were read from the DNA. The sample lists 140,000 to 150,000 clones, approximately 84% occurring once. Sequenced sample: peripheral blood. This sequence was found in a woman aged 55-70 years with acute or convalescent COVID-19. The J gene is TRBJ2-3, the V gene TRBV19; 7 nucleotides agree with TRBD1. CDR3 coding DNA: TGTGCCAGTAGTGGCTACAGGGGAGATACGCAGTATTTT. Its protein is CASSGYRGDTQYF. The full variable domain, its missing parts supplied by reference TRBV19 and TRBJ2-3, is DGGITQSPKYLFRKEGQNVTLSCEQNLNHDAMYWYRQDPGQGLRLIYYSQIVNDFQKGDIAEGYSVSREKKESFPLTVTSAQKNPTAFYLCASSGYRGDTQYFGPGTRLTVL.